The rows below give T cell receptor beta chains drawn from one sample of a study of control samples from healthy donors and cancer patients. TCRdb keeps only in-frame clones here, not all; method: immunoSEQ multiplex PCR. Among roughly 130,000 clones listed, roughly 90% were seen once. Material for sequencing was blood. Receptor source: a man between 18 and 35 years old in good health. Each CDR3 is given with its conserved first and last residue. Each record gives: J gene, clone size, V gene, D gene, CDR3 DNA, CDR3 protein. The D gene is left open where the match is weak. Size tells how often a clone was seen (once, few, many) or the class of an expanded clone, and some rows leave it out.

J: TRBJ1-1
size: .
V: TRBV12-3/TRBV12-4
D: .
DNA: TGTGCCAGCAGTTTTGGGTACACTGAAGCTTTCTTT
CDR3: CASSFGYTEAFF

J: TRBJ1-2
size: .
V: TRBV10-1
D: TRBD1
DNA: TGCGCCAGCAGCTCCGGGACAGAGACCTATGGCTACACCTTC
CDR3: CASSSGTETYGYTF

J: TRBJ2-2
size: .
V: TRBV7-9
D: .
DNA: TGTGCCAGCAGCTCATCGGGGGAGCTGTTTTTT
CDR3: CASSSSGELFF

J: TRBJ1-1
size: .
V: TRBV5-1
D: .
DNA: TGCGCCAGCAGCTTGCTCGGGAACACTGAAGCTTTCTTT
CDR3: CASSLLGNTEAFF

J: TRBJ2-1
size: .
V: TRBV28
D: .
DNA: TGTGCCTGCGGTGGGGACCACAATGAGCAGTTCTTC
CDR3: CACGGDHNEQFF

J: TRBJ1-1
size: .
V: TRBV18
D: .
DNA: TGTGCCAGCTCACCCTTGAGGTCTGAAGCTTTCTTT
CDR3: CASSPLRSEAFF

J: TRBJ2-1
size: .
V: TRBV10-3
D: TRBD1
DNA: TGTGCCATCAGTTCTGACAGGGGCACCTACAATGAGCAGTTCTTC
CDR3: CAISSDRGTYNEQFF

J: TRBJ2-3
size: .
V: TRBV4-1
D: .
DNA: TGCGCCAGCAGCCAAGATCAGGGTTACATAGGAGGTACGCAGTATTTT
CDR3: CASSQDQGYIGGTQYF

J: TRBJ2-3
size: .
V: TRBV5-1
D: TRBD2
DNA: TGCGCCAGCAGCTCGCCTAGCGGGGGGGCACATACGCAGTATTTT
CDR3: CASSSPSGGAHTQYF

J: TRBJ2-1
size: many
V: TRBV29-1
D: TRBD1
DNA: TGCAGCGTCGGACAGGGGGCGGGCAATGAGCAGTTCTTC
CDR3: CSVGQGAGNEQFF

J: TRBJ1-4
size: .
V: TRBV7-8
D: .
DNA: TGTGCCAGCAGCTTTACAGGGCCCAATGAAAAACTGTTTTTT
CDR3: CASSFTGPNEKLFF

J: TRBJ1-2
size: .
V: TRBV11-2
D: .
DNA: TGTGCCAGCAGCTTTTCCCGGGACTCTAACTATGGCTACACCTTC
CDR3: CASSFSRDSNYGYTF

J: TRBJ2-1
size: .
V: TRBV6-5
D: TRBD1
DNA: TGTGCCAGCAGTTACTCGGGACAGGGATTTGGTGAGCAGTTCTTC
CDR3: CASSYSGQGFGEQFF

J: TRBJ2-1
size: once
V: TRBV9
D: .
DNA: TGTGCCAGCAGTTTAGGTAATGAGCAGTTCTTC
CDR3: CASSLGNEQFF

J: TRBJ2-7
size: .
V: TRBV2
D: TRBD2
DNA: TGTGCTCCAGGTGGAGCGGGGGGGCTATACGAGCAGTACTTC
CDR3: CAPGGAGGLYEQYF

J: TRBJ2-1
size: .
V: TRBV9
D: TRBD1
DNA: TGTGCCAGCAGCGTAGGACAGGGCAATGAGCAGTTCTTC
CDR3: CASSVGQGNEQFF

J: TRBJ2-3
size: once
V: TRBV27
D: .
DNA: TGTGCCAGCAGTGAAGTGGCAGGGGCCACAGATACGCAGTATTTT
CDR3: CASSEVAGATDTQYF